These 21 T cell receptor beta chains were all obtained from the same sample, sequenced in a study of cytomegalovirus exposure and HLA in healthy donors. Produced via immunoSEQ multiplex PCR; TCRdb's table is partial and in-frame only. The sample lists approximately 160,000 clones; 89% were seen once. Sample: PBMCs. These receptor sequences come from a man between 18 and 35 years old in good health and CMV-seropositive.

V and J are TRBV5-5 and TRBJ2-3, with 11 bases identical to TRBD1. V trimming: 2 bases; J trimming: 5 bases; junction bases outside the gene matches: 7. Per the germline V gene, CDR1 is SGHKS and CDR2 is YYEKEE (reference sequence). The CDR3 is 16 amino acids. The CDR3 DNA sequence: TGTGCCAGCAGCTTAACCGGGACAGGGGGTGGAGATACGCAGTATTTT. Translated, it gives CASSLTGTGGGDTQYF.

This clone showed up just a few times. V and J are TRBV5-6 and TRBJ2-7, with D unresolved. Germline V gene sequence: CDR1 SGHDT, CDR2 YYEEEE. Deletions cut 0 bases from V and 3 bases from J, with 4 bases between. The CDR3 length is 12 residues. CDR3 DNA: TGTGCCAGCAGCTTGGGAGTCTACGAGCAGTACTTC. It specifies CASSLGVYEQYF.

The chain is built from TRBV19 and TRBJ2-5, with D perhaps matching TRBD2 (6 bases). V lost 3 bases to trimming and J lost 2 bases, with 22 bases between them. CDR1 LNHDA and CDR2 SQIVND come from the germline V gene (reference sequence). This CDR3 region has 18 residues. As DNA, the CDR3 is TGTGCCAGTAGTATTCTATACCCGGGGCTAGCGAATCAAGAGACCCAGTACTTC. This translates into CASSILYPGLANQETQYF.

The genes are TRBV19 and TRBJ1-1, with TRBD1 identical over 7 bases. Germline CDR1 and CDR2: LNHDA and SQIVND (reference sequence). The CDR3 is made up of 15 amino acids. Trimming cost V 6 bases and J 0 bases; bases outside gene matches: 7. Here the CDR3 reads CASRISTGVNTEAFF. The CDR3 DNA is TGTGCCAGTAGAATATCAACAGGGGTGAACACTGAAGCTTTCTTT.

V gene TRBV11-2 combines with J gene TRBJ2-1, with D perhaps matching TRBD2 (7 bases). CDR1 and CDR2 from the germline V gene are SGHAT and FQNNGV. The CDR3 covers 16 residues. Trimming removed 4 bases from V and 6 bases from J, with 19 bases in between. The CDR3 is CASSSILGGGFNEQFF. The DNA of the CDR3 is TGTGCCAGCAGCTCCATACTGGGCGGGGGCTTCAATGAGCAGTTCTTC.

The CDR3 nucleotides are TGTGCCAGCAGCCCGGGACTACAAGAGACCCAGTACTTC. This codes for CASSPGLQETQYF. This chain joins TRBV6-1 and TRBJ2-5, with 7 bases identical to TRBD2. CDR1 and CDR2 from the germline V gene are MNHNS and SASEGT. Trimming removed 6 bases from V and 2 bases from J; junction bases left unmatched: 3. The CDR3 extends over 13 amino acids.

The gene calls are TRBV6-5 and TRBJ1-1; 8 bases align to TRBD1. CDR3 length equals 14 residues. Germline V lookup: CDR1 MNHEY, CDR2 SVGAGI. The junction had 4 bases not matched to a gene; V was cut back by 6 bases and J by 1 base. The DNA for the CDR3 is TGTGCCAGCAGACGGACAGGGACGAACACTGAAGCTTTCTTT. Translation gives CASRRTGTNTEAFF.

The V and J genes are TRBV29-1 and TRBJ2-5; TRBD2 aligns across 9 bases. The CDR3 covers 14 residues. Germline loops: CDR1 SQVTM, CDR2 ANQGSEA. J gave up 2 bases and V 7 bases, and 8 bases lay outside the gene matches. DNA for the CDR3: TGCAGCGCCAGACTAGCGGTGAAACAAGAGACCCAGTACTTC. Protein: CSARLAVKQETQYF.

This chain uses TRBV19 with TRBJ1-2; D is unresolved. Deletions cut 9 bases from V and 4 bases from J, with 18 bases between. Germline CDR1 is LNHDA and CDR2 is SQIVND (reference sequence). This CDR3 has 14 amino acids. CDR3 nucleotides: TGTGCCAGCGCCCCTAACCCCACAGTCTATGGCTACACCTTC. It specifies CASAPNPTVYGYTF.

This sequence joins TRBV19 and TRBJ2-1; 11 positions agree with TRBD2. Germline CDR1 reads LNHDA; CDR2 reads SQIVND (reference sequence). This CDR3 comprises 21 residues. Germline trimming cut 0 bases from V and 4 bases from J; bases unmatched to any gene: 17. This chain's CDR3 is CASSIDPLGTSGYDRYNEQFF. DNA for the CDR3: TGTGCCAGTAGTATAGATCCCCTCGGGACTAGCGGCTACGACCGTTACAATGAGCAGTTCTTC.

This clone was seen only once. The chain couples TRBV27 to TRBJ2-7, with 9 positions matching TRBD1. V dropped 3 bases and J dropped 1; count of bases not matched to a gene: 1. This CDR3 spans 14 amino acids. The germline V gene encodes CDR1 MNHEY and CDR2 SMNVEV (reference sequence). The CDR3 DNA follows: TGTGCCAGCAGTTTCGGGACAGGGTCCTACGAGCAGTACTTC. It is translated as CASSFGTGSYEQYF.

The rearrangement uses TRBV9 and TRBJ1-1; 7 nucleotides line up with TRBD1. V shed 4 bases and J 7 bases; nucleotides not matched to a gene: 13. CDR3 length: 15 amino acids. CDR1 SGDLS and CDR2 YYNGEE come from the germline V gene. The CDR3 loop reads CASSPRQGSKIEAFF. The CDR3 region has the DNA TGTGCCAGCAGCCCCAGACAGGGCAGCAAGATTGAAGCTTTCTTT. Drawing the rest from reference TRBV9 and TRBJ1-1, the complete variable domain is DSGVTQTPKHLITATGQRVTLRCSPRSGDLSVYWYQQSLDQGLQFLIQYYNGEERAKGNILERFSAQQFPDLHSELNLSSLELGDSALYFCASSPRQGSKIEAFFGQGTRLTVV.

This clone was counted once. The V call is TRBV11-2, the J call TRBJ1-2; 9 bases are a match to TRBD1. The CDR3 has 16 residues. CDR1 and CDR2 from the germline V gene are SGHAT and FQNNGV. Trimming took 5 bases from V and 4 from J; bases not matched to a gene: 11. The CDR3 DNA sequence: TGTGCCAGCAGCCATATAGGGACAGGGTTAATCTATGGCTACACCTTC. This encodes CASSHIGTGLIYGYTF.

The chain combines TRBV14 with TRBJ2-2, with 7 bases aligning to TRBD1. The ends lost 2 bases at V and 6 bases at J; junction bases unmatched: 0. Germline V gene lookup returns CDR1 SGHDN and CDR2 FVKESK. This CDR3 contains 13 residues. The CDR3: CASSQTGAGELFF. Written as DNA, the CDR3 is TGTGCCAGCAGCCAAACAGGGGCCGGGGAGCTGTTTTTT.

The chain is built from TRBV7-2 and TRBJ2-2, with TRBD1 matching 8 bases. Germline CDR1 reads SGHTA; CDR2 reads FQGNSA. Trimming cost V 5 bases and J 1 base; bases outside gene matches: 3. The CDR3 sequence is 15 residues long. The DNA for the CDR3 is TGTGCCAGCAGCCTCAGGGGGCTGAACACCGGGGAGCTGTTTTTT. Amino acid sequence: CASSLRGLNTGELFF.

The chain combines TRBV11-3 with TRBJ2-5; no clear D. From germline, CDR1 is SGHNT and CDR2 YENEEA. V lost 0 bases and J 5 bases, leaving 7 bases between the germline ends. This CDR3 region has 13 residues. CDR3 residues: CASSLDLRETQYF. The CDR3 DNA reads as TGTGCCAGCAGCTTAGACCTCAGGGAGACCCAGTACTTC.

The rearrangement uses TRBV18 and TRBJ2-2; 7 nucleotides line up with TRBD1. Germline CDR1 reads KGHSH; CDR2 reads LQKENI. The length of the CDR3 is 14 residues. With V trimmed by 5 bases and J by 3 bases, 3 bases remained unmatched. The CDR3 loop reads CASSKTGDTGELFF. The DNA for the CDR3 is TGTGCCAGCTCAAAAACAGGGGACACCGGGGAGCTGTTTTTT.

The CDR3 DNA reads TGTGCCAGCAGCGTAGAGTCAGGGGTGGAGACCCAGTACTTC. This encodes CASSVESGVETQYF. The V gene is TRBV9, the J gene TRBJ2-5, with a possible D match to TRBD1 (6 bases). CDR3 length equals 14 residues. Looked up from germline, CDR1 is SGDLS and CDR2 is YYNGEE. V lost 0 bases to trimming and J lost 5 bases, with 11 bases between them. Filled out from reference TRBV9 and TRBJ2-5, the complete variable domain reads DSGVTQTPKHLITATGQRVTLRCSPRSGDLSVYWYQQSLDQGLQFLIQYYNGEERAKGNILERFSAQQFPDLHSELNLSSLELGDSALYFCASSVESGVETQYFGPGTRLLVL.

The chain couples TRBV15 to TRBJ2-3; D possibly corresponds to TRBD1 (6 bases). The CDR3 is made up of 14 amino acids. Germline lookup yields CDR1 LNHNV and CDR2 YYDKDF (reference sequence). The ends were cut back, 0 bases at V and 6 bases at J, with 10 bases in the middle. CDR3 DNA sequence: TGTGCCACCAGCAGAGATAGGGGGTTGGATACGCAGTATTTT. Its translation is CATSRDRGLDTQYF. Filled out from reference TRBV15 and TRBJ2-3, the complete variable domain reads DAMVIQNPRYQVTQFGKPVTLSCSQTLNHNVMYWYQQKSSQAPKLLFHYYDKDFNNEADTPDNFQSRRPNTSFCFLDIRSPGLGDTAMYLCATSRDRGLDTQYFGPGTRLTVL.

This chain's CDR3 is CASSHRGLHEQYF. CDR3 sequence (DNA): TGTGCCAGCAGTCACAGGGGGCTGCACGAGCAGTACTTC. V is TRBV6-5 and J is TRBJ2-7; 9 bases agree with TRBD1. This CDR3 is 13 amino acids long. Germline trimming cut 5 bases from V and 5 bases from J; bases unmatched to any gene: 4. Germline assignment: CDR1 MNHEY and CDR2 SVGAGI.

The chain couples TRBV6-5 to TRBJ2-3; D might be TRBD1 (5 bases). This CDR3 spans 14 amino acids. From germline, CDR1 is MNHEY and CDR2 SVGAGI. V shed 0 bases and J shed 4 bases, with 8 bases lying between them. CDR3 sequence (DNA): TGTGCCAGCAGTTACTCTGACAGCGCAGATACGCAGTATTTT. It yields the protein CASSYSDSADTQYF.